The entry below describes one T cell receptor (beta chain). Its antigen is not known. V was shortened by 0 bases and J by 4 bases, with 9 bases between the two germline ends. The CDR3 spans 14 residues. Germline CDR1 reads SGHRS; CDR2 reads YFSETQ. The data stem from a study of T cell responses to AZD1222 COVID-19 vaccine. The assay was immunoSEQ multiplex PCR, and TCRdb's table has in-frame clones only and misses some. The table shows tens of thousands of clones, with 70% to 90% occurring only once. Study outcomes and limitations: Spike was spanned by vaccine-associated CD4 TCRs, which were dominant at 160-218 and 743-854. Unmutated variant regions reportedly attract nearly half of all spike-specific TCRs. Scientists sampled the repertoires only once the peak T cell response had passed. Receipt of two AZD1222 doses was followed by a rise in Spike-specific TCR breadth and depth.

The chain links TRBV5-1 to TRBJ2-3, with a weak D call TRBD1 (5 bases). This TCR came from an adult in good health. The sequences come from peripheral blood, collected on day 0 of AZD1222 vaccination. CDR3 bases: TGCGCCAGCAGCTTGGGCAGGGCCCCAGATACGCAGTATTTT. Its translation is CASSLGRAPDTQYF.